This entry lists 5 T cell receptor beta chains sequenced from one sample in a study of T cell repertoires in cytomegalovirus infection. From the reads, TCRdb called clonotypes with MiXCR, one entry per CDR3 protein. The sample consists of more than 650,000 distinct CDR3 sequences, 35% to 40% of them appearing once. The sequenced sample consisted of PBMCs. These receptors all come from a human donor in good health (CMV status not recorded). Some clones in this sample may be carry-over from other donors' samples.

Details on this clonotype: At one end, the junction sequence differs from germline, possibly due to a read error. The chain links TRBV12-3 or TRBV12-4 to TRBJ1-3; maybe TRBD1 (5 bases). This CDR3 comprises 16 residues. CDR3 in amino acids: CASSTGVGSSGTTIYF. The CDR3 nucleotides are TGTGCCAGCAGTACAGGAGTTGGTTCCTCTGGAACCACCATATATTTT.

This chain joins TRBV25-1 and TRBJ2-5; TRBD2 might be the D (5 bases). CDR1 and CDR2 from the germline V gene are MGHDK and SYGVNS. CDR3 length: 13 residues. Between the trimmed V and J ends, which lost 6 bases and 2 bases, there was a span of 10 bases. CDR3 protein: CASRGLKQETQYF. The CDR3 nucleotides read TGTGCCAGCAGAGGACTGAAACAAGAGACCCAGTACTTC. The full variable domain, completed using reference TRBV25-1 and TRBJ2-5, is EADIYQTPRYLVIGTGKKITLECSQTMGHDKMYWYQQDPGMELHLIHYSYGVNSTEKGDLSSESTVSRIRTEHFPLTLESARPSHTSQYLCASRGLKQETQYFGPGTRLLVL.

Remarks on this clonotype: The conserved phenylalanine or tryptophan normally closing the CDR3 is absent here, so this likely arose from a read error. This chain links TRBV5-1 with TRBJ2-7; tentatively, D is TRBD2 (5 bases). Between the trimmed V and J ends, which lost 3 bases and 3 bases, there was a span of 19 bases. Per germline, CDR1 SGHRS and CDR2 YFSETQ. There are 16 residues in the CDR3. The CDR3: CASSSGRGLVNYEQYL. The CDR3 region has the DNA TGCGCCAGCAGCTCAGGAAGAGGACTGGTGAACTACGAGCAGTACTTA.

This clonotype turned up a few times. CDR3 bases: TGTGCCAGCAGCTTCTTCGACAGGGTTGAAGCTTTCTTT. The encoded protein is CASSFFDRVEAFF. The rearrangement links TRBV7-9 to TRBJ1-1; 7 bases agree with TRBD1. The junction had 5 bases not matched to a gene; V was cut back by 3 bases and J by 7 bases. The germline CDR1 and CDR2 sequences are SEHNR and FQNEAQ (reference sequence). The CDR3 spans 13 residues. Full variable domain (missing parts from reference TRBV7-9 and TRBJ1-1): DTGVSQNPRHKITKRGQNVTFRCDPISEHNRLYWYRQTLGQGPEFLTYFQNEAQLEKSRLLSDRFSAERPKGSFSTLEIQRTEQGDSAMYLCASSFFDRVEAFFGQGTRLTVV.

The J gene is TRBJ1-5, the V gene TRBV19, with TRBD1 as a possible D gene (6 bases). The length of the CDR3 is 19 residues. Germline CDR1 reads LNHDA; CDR2 reads SQIVND (reference sequence). V shed 9 bases and J shed 1 base, with 28 bases lying between them. CDR3 sequence: CASHSRGVTGTRSNQPQHF. CDR3 DNA: TGTGCCAGCCACTCTCGGGGGGTTACCGGGACAAGAAGCAATCAGCCCCAGCATTTT.